Listed here are 13 T cell receptor beta chains from one sample, sequenced in a study of post-analysis software for immune sequencing data. Study-level points and caveats: A handful of TRBV segments appeared more often in patients than in controls, and TRBV5-6, TRBV5-1 and TRBV20-1 were among these.

Unique molecular identifiers featured in each of the TCR beta cDNA libraries. TCRdb reprocessed the PCR reads with MiXCR, giving one entry per CDR3 protein. The repertoire consists of about 200,000 distinct CDR3 sequences, with over 25% occurring once and the leading ten covering less than 4%. Their target antigens are unknown. Sequenced input: blood. All receptors derive from a girl under 18 with multiple sclerosis.

The V and J genes are TRBV30 and TRBJ1-2; D is possibly TRBD1 (5 bases). CDR1 is GTSNPN, CDR2 SVGIG, per germline (reference sequence). V gave up 3 bases and J gave up 3 bases, with 11 bases separating them. This CDR3 region has 13 residues. The CDR3 DNA follows: TGTGCCTGGAGACTCGGGGCGGACTATGGCTACACCTTC. Encoded protein: CAWRLGADYGYTF.

This clonotype occurred many times. The V and J genes are TRBV20-1 and TRBJ2-7; D unresolved. V dropped 7 bases and J dropped 2 bases, with 18 bases sitting between them. Looked up from germline, CDR1 is DFQATT and CDR2 is SNEGSKA (reference sequence). The CDR3 length is 14 residues. CDR3 coding DNA: TGCAGTGGGCAGTCTTTATCCAGTCCCTACGAGCAGTACTTC. Translated: CSGQSLSSPYEQYF.

Worth noting for this clonotype: It may be a read error: a sequence one base away is much more abundant. This chain uses TRBV6-2 or TRBV6-3 with TRBJ2-7, with D possibly matching TRBD1 (7 bases). The CDR3 has 15 residues. Trimming stripped 2 bases from V and 3 bases from J, with 14 bases between. Germline V lookup: CDR1 MNHEY, CDR2 SVGEGT. The CDR3 DNA sequence: TGTGCCAGCAGTTACACGGGGGACAGTTTCTACGAGCAGTACTTC. Translation gives CASSYTGDSFYEQYF.

This clonotype was detected a few times. The rearrangement links TRBV7-9 to TRBJ1-1, with TRBD1 identical over 8 bases. Germline CDR1 SEHNR, CDR2 FQNEAQ (reference sequence). The CDR3 has 15 residues. Trimming removed 5 bases from V and 4 bases from J; junction bases left unmatched: 9. CDR3 sequence: CASSLPGQGATEAFF. Here the CDR3 DNA reads TGTGCCAGCAGCCTCCCCGGACAGGGAGCCACTGAAGCTTTCTTT.

About this clonotype: A much larger clone differs from this one at a single base, so this may be a read error. The V call is TRBV12-3 or TRBV12-4, the J call TRBJ1-1; perhaps TRBD1 as D (5 bases). V lost 6 bases to trimming and J lost 10 bases, with 12 bases between them. This CDR3 region has 11 residues. CDR3 amino acids: CASRHRSSAFF. CDR3 bases: TGTGCCAGCAGACACAGGAGTTCAGCTTTCTTT.

This clonotype was counted once. The junction does not match germline at one end; this may be a read error. This chain connects TRBV5-5 to TRBJ1-2, with 9 bases that match TRBD1. CDR3 length: 14 residues. Per germline, CDR1 SGHKS and CDR2 YYEKEE (reference sequence). In DNA, the CDR3 is TGTGTCAGCAGCCGGGGACAGGGAGATTATGGCTACACCTTC. It codes for CVSSRGQGDYGYTF.

V is TRBV20-1 and J is TRBJ2-4; 15 bases agree with TRBD2. V shed 1 base and J 2 bases; nucleotides not matched to a gene: 9. CDR3 size: 19 residues. CDR1 and CDR2 from the germline V gene are DFQATT and SNEGSKA (reference sequence). In nucleotides, the CDR3 is TGCAGTGCTAGAGGGTGGACTAGCGGGGGGGCAGGGTCCAAAAACATTCAGTACTTC. Encoded protein: CSARGWTSGGAGSKNIQYF.

This clonotype was counted ten times or more. The chain combines TRBV5-1 with TRBJ2-7; TRBD1 aligns across 8 bases. This CDR3 contains 16 residues. CDR1 and CDR2 (germline): SGHRS, YFSETQ. V gave up 1 base and J gave up 0 bases; unmatched junction bases: 6. The CDR3 region has the DNA TGCGCCAGCAGCTTGACCAGGACAGGGAGCTCCTACGAGCAGTACTTC. It encodes CASSLTRTGSSYEQYF.

This clonotype was picked up a small number of times. The chain couples TRBV7-2 to TRBJ2-7; TRBD2 aligns across 9 bases. V was pared by 5 bases and J by 5 bases, with 7 bases of the junction left unmatched. CDR3 length: 14 amino acids. CDR1 is SGHTA, CDR2 FQGNSA, per germline. DNA of the CDR3: TGTGCCAGCAGCCGTCTAGCGGGGAGGGACGAGCAGTACTTC. Protein product: CASSRLAGRDEQYF.

This clonotype has ten or more counts. V is TRBV19 and J is TRBJ2-7, with 10 bases lining up with TRBD2. There are 13 residues in the CDR3. Germline CDR1 and CDR2: LNHDA and SQIVND (reference sequence). J gave up 3 bases and V 6 bases, and 2 bases lay outside the gene matches. Here the CDR3 DNA reads TGTGCCAGTAGGAGCGGGAGGGACTACGAGCAGTACTTC. Translated: CASRSGRDYEQYF.

The chain uses TRBV5-1 and TRBJ2-1; D is perhaps TRBD2 (5 bases). CDR1 and CDR2 (germline): SGHRS, YFSETQ. This CDR3 contains 14 residues. Trimming pared 0 bases from V and 10 bases from J, leaving 14 bases between. CDR3 in amino acids: CASSLVSVSEEQFF. The CDR3 coding sequence is TGCGCCAGCAGCTTGGTTAGCGTAAGCGAAGAGCAGTTCTTC. The full variable domain, rest sourced from reference TRBV5-1 and TRBJ2-1, is KAGVTQTPRYLIKTRGQQVTLSCSPISGHRSVSWYQQTPGQGLQFLFEYFSETQRNKGNFPGRFSGRQFSNSRSEMNVSTLELGDSALYLCASSLVSVSEEQFFGPGTRLTVL.

In this sample, this clonotype turned up many times. The chain recombines TRBV6-6 with TRBJ1-2; D is perhaps TRBD1 (5 bases). CDR1 and CDR2 from the germline V gene are MNHNY and SVGAGI (reference sequence). The ends were cut back, 4 bases at V and 4 bases at J, with 13 bases in the middle. The CDR3 runs to 14 residues. CDR3 nucleotides: TGTGCCAGCAGTTTCGGTGACAGCGTCTATGGCTACACCTTC. It encodes CASSFGDSVYGYTF.

The CDR3 coding sequence is TGTGCCAGCCTGCGGAGACAAGAGACCCAGTACTTC. Its translation: CASLRRQETQYF. The chain is built from TRBV2 and TRBJ2-5; D remains ambiguous. The CDR3 covers 12 residues. V was clipped by 8 bases and J by 2 bases, with 9 bases between them. The germline V gene encodes CDR1 SNHLY and CDR2 FYNNEI.